The T cell receptor beta chain described here comes from a study of blood T cell repertoires in COVID-19. For the study at large: Whether acute or convalescent, the COVID-19 samples came from the United States, Italy and Spain. The cDNA or gDNA used as material had been derived from T cells, B-cell-depleted T cells, or PBMCs.

In germline, CDR1 is SQVTM, CDR2 ANQGSEA. Trimming cost V 2 bases and J 2 bases, with 13 bases left between them. CDR3 length: 14 residues. Original processing methods: It was from reference gene primer amplification that nucleated cell counts were estimated. Here immunoSEQ multiplex PCR was the method, and the copy in TCRdb shows in-frame clones only, minus some. Clone size and V and J calls were adopted from that table, with D and trimming inferred from the DNA. The data contain about 140,000 clones, roughly 85% of them singletons. This receptor was taken from a man in his sixties with acute or convalescent COVID-19. The V and J genes are TRBV29-1 and TRBJ2-7; D may be TRBD1 (6 bases). Material for sequencing was peripheral blood. CDR3 region: CSVEWAGQTYEQYF. The CDR3 region has the DNA TGCAGCGTTGAATGGGCCGGACAGACCTACGAGCAGTACTTC.